A single T cell receptor beta chain is shown here with its context. Its antigen is currently not known. Base qualities are not at hand, and no much larger clone is one base apart. Taken from cysteine to phenylalanine, the CDR3 has 15 residues. The CDR3 DNA has 45 bases and is translated from base 1. Trimming leaves V shorter by 4 bases and J shorter by 3 bases, with the junction holding 4 bases beyond the gene matches. Taken from the germline V gene, the CDR1 and CDR2 loops are KGHSH and LQKENI. Receptor libraries were prepared by the immunoSEQ multiplex PCR assay. A mixture of 60 forward primers for TCR Vbeta segments and 13 reverse primers for TCR Jbeta segments was used in the multiplex PCR. Amplification of the CDR3 region of rearranged TCR beta genes was performed with a multiplex PCR assay on genomic DNA. The Illumina HiSeq System was used to sequence the amplified TCR beta libraries as 87-base-pair reads. From the authors' description of their analysis: In a later analysis, tens of millions of unique TCR beta chains were counted across the approximately 640 repertoires, and approximately 11 million of these chains were shared by at least two donors. To remove PCR and sequencing errors, raw reads were error-corrected and collapsed into unique sequences using a nearest-neighbor algorithm that merged closely related sequences. V, D and J gene segments were assigned by aligning CDR3 sequences to IMGT reference sequences. For a sequence to be retained, a match of at least six nucleotides was required to both a V gene segment and a J gene segment. Rearrangements were classified as productive when the CDR3 lacked stop codons and remained in frame with V and J, and all other rearrangements were classified as non-productive. Following IMGT convention, CDR3 was defined as the stretch from the second conserved V-encoded cysteine to the conserved J-encoded phenylalanine. In an earlier analysis of some 550 of the donors, sequences lacking an unambiguous match to a single V gene segment were excluded. An earlier analysis of a few hundred of the donors classified V segments as functional when productive rearrangements were above 56.7% and as segregating when the standard deviation between donors was above 5%. A statistical classification framework was built to diagnose cytomegalovirus status from the catalog of TCR beta chain sequences. A later analysis assigned V and J genes by comparing TCR nucleotide sequences with IMGT/GENE-DB human TR gene sequences. The TCRdist pipeline was used in a later analysis to assign CDR3 sequences and most-parsimonious VDJ recombination scenarios. A later analysis defined each TCR beta chain by its CDR3 amino acid sequence plus V-gene family, and excluded reads lacking a unique V-gene family. In a later analysis, a few hundred highly shared, low-generation-probability nucleotide sequences were removed to address suspected cross-contamination and a sequencing artifact. For each public chain, a later analysis derived a clonal expansion index from normalized ranks of inferred template counts within each repertoire. In a later analysis, generation probabilities were computed using a VDJ recombination model fitted to out-of-frame rearrangements, and the results were checked against IGoR. A later analysis scored TCR-TCR, TCR-HLA and TCR-CMV co-occurrence with hypergeometric tests, applying a repertoire-size bias correction to TCR pairs. False discovery rates were estimated in a later analysis by permuting HLA or CMV assignments 20 times. In a later analysis, co-occurring TCRs were grouped with DBSCAN, and TCRdist sequence similarity was added when clustering was performed within HLA-allele-positive subsets. For co-occurrence clustering, repertoires with fewer than 30,000 or more than 120,000 public chains were excluded, along with five or six repertoires with anomalous nucleotide sharing. Not all clones reach the TCRdb copy of this immuneACCESS table, which keeps in-frame sequences only. Checked studies attribute under half of the gap to unresolved V genes and leave the rest unexplained. For V, J and clone size, that table is used; D and trimming come from the DNA. This sample holds around 92,000 clones; about four fifths were observed only once. Roughly 14% of the sample goes to the ten largest clones.

The data originate from a study of cytomegalovirus exposure and HLA in healthy donors (dated by TCRdb to about 2017). In the study overall: According to an earlier analysis of a few hundred of the donors, some 180 million T cells yielded roughly 110 million unique TCR beta sequences and about 300 Gb of sequence data. Donor age, sex, ethnicity and CMV serostatus were compiled alongside the repertoire data. High-throughput TCR immunosequencing, statistical association of individual TCRs with disease status, and machine learning were combined to predict cytomegalovirus infection status. Because of strong linkage in the cohort, a handful of DR-DQ haplotypes were treated as single units for association and clustering. The T cell repertoires of around 730 subjects were profiled by immunosequencing and related to cytomegalovirus serostatus. Both class I and class II loci were covered by HLA typing, at four-digit resolution. A later genetic analysis used genome-wide SNP genotypes for 398 of the 666 donors, treating that subset as a discovery cohort. A later analysis re-examined previously published TCR beta repertoires from around 670 donors and added high-resolution HLA genotyping to investigate patterns of TCR occurrence. The number of typed donors differed by locus: about 620-640 for A, B, C, DRB1 and DQB1; 500 to 550 for DQA1; roughly 600 for DPA1; and around 470 for DPB1. Among the roughly 400 genotyped donors, around 81% belonged to the genetic ancestry cluster associated with self-reported Caucasian donors. In addition to the first cohort of approximately 650 subjects, a separate validation cohort of approximately 120 different subjects was used. In the later analysis, no new phenotypic data were used to find candidate immune exposures; instead, reliance was placed on TCR beta sequences and their occurrence across donors. Among around 400 genotyped donors of the cohort, an average of about 240,000 unique TCR beta nucleotide sequences was sequenced per donor, of which approximately 19% were non-productive. In an earlier analysis of roughly 600 of the donors, high-throughput TCR beta sequencing was used to judge whether each TCR beta V gene segment behaved as functional or pseudogenic. The aim of the study was to test whether cataloging public T cell receptors could identify signatures of past pathogen exposure. An early release that covered approximately 600 HLA-typed donors contained about 300 gigabases of sequencing data and tens of millions of unique TCR sequences. Every repertoire in the discovery cohort had been generated on one and the same sequencing platform. The paper's findings and limits, for the study overall: Because HLA typing was unavailable for some donors at each locus, only the typed subset was used in association tests. A few of the identified cytomegalovirus-associated TCR beta chains were confirmed in vitro to be specific for cytomegalovirus antigens. This cohort had only TCR beta chains sequenced, and the lack of alpha or paired-chain data limited which features could be detected. V-gene and J-gene trimming of TCR beta chains was associated with a missense DCLRE1C variant in a later genetic analysis, and the association was replicated in an independent cohort. The only immune exposure information available for the cohort was CMV serostatus. Most TCR sequences were observed very rarely across donors, whereas some public TCRs were present in many individuals. The classifier was reported to diagnose cytomegalovirus status with high specificity and sensitivity in both the original cohort and the validation cohort. The presence/absence analyses assumed that sequencing depth was roughly uniform across donors, and that assumption may not be true. Because counts were too low, some 17 rarely observed V segments, including chromosome 9 orphons, were left out of the earlier analysis of 500 to 750 of the donors. According to a later analysis, most CMV-associated TCR beta chains appeared to be HLA-restricted, and the HLA associations seemed to be driven largely by CMV exposure. In the study, approximately 160 TCR beta chains were listed as associated with cytomegalovirus. A group of highly shared sequence variants was considered likely to be a technical artifact of the sequencing pipeline. A later analysis reported that several top co-occurrence clusters appeared linked to parvovirus B19, influenza, CMV and Epstein-Barr virus. Compared with the roughly 670-donor mean, donors in an Asian-associated ancestry cluster had fewer N-insertions in productive TCRs, according to a later genetic analysis. A further reported finding was that TCR beta sequences accurately predicted the HLA-A and HLA-B alleles for most subjects in the first cohort. Because the 87-base-pair reads could not distinguish some IMGT-functional V segments, including TRBV6-2 and TRBV6-3, those segments were excluded. In a later analysis, TCR association rates were found to vary across HLA loci, with the most associated TCRs seen for DRB1 alleles and the fewest for HLA-C alleles. In an earlier analysis of some 540 of the donors, most TCR beta V segments appeared in productive rearrangements about 87% or about 30% of the time, broadly matching IMGT annotations. Strong co-occurrence of HLA alleles, especially DR and DQ, made assigning TCR associations to individual alleles difficult. The authors suggested that the approach could potentially be generalized to other disease states and immunological phenotypes. Correlated functional status among segregating V segments might be attributable to linkage disequilibrium, but an unknown experimental factor could not be ruled out. At a false discovery rate of 0.05, a later analysis linked roughly 17,000 TCR beta sequences to specific HLA alleles. In a later analysis, HLA-associated TCR beta chains were found to be more clonally expanded and to have lower generation probabilities than equally common non-associated chains.

In total, approximately 690 healthy bone marrow donors made up the cohort. Cohort members were all nominally healthy when sampled, although unrecorded immune exposures were likely present. The donor was CMV seropositive and was included in the group of approximately 310 seropositive cohort members. A peripheral blood sample was provided by each donor, and peripheral blood mononuclear cells were used for TCR beta sequencing. The Qiagen DNeasy Blood Extraction Kit was used to extract genomic DNA from the blood cell samples. The chain joins TRBV18 to TRBJ2-2; TRBD1 lines up with 8 middle nucleotides. This receptor was identified in a woman between 65 and 79 years old in good health and CMV-seropositive. Sequenced: PBMCs. For the CDR3, the sequence is CASSRGQGDTGELFF. The sequenced DNA is TGTGCCAGCTCACGAGGACAGGGCGACACCGGGGAGCTGTTTTTT.